This record concerns one TCR beta chain sequence. Its antigen remains unidentified. The data are from a study of cytomegalovirus exposure and HLA in healthy donors. Study-wide results and limits: For most TCR beta V segments, an earlier analysis put the productive rate at about 87% or about 30% of the time. Some TCR beta chains (around 160 of them) were listed as cytomegalovirus-associated. Rarity held for most TCR sequences, but there were some public TCRs that occurred in many donors.

A multiplex PCR was run with 60 Vbeta primers and 13 Jbeta primers. Data came from immunoSEQ multiplex PCR; TCRdb stores just in-frame clones and leaves some out. In the table there are 120,000 or so clones, approximately 75% of which are singletons. V gave up 2 bases and J gave up 2 bases; unmatched junction bases: 6. The CDR3 length is 14 residues. Germline loops: CDR1 GTSNPN, CDR2 SVGIG (reference sequence). The receptor was derived from a man between 40 and 49 years old in good health and CMV-seronegative. The chain joins TRBV30 to TRBJ2-7; TRBD1 matches at 7 bases. The specimen sequenced was PBMCs. The CDR3 DNA follows: TGTGCCTGGAGTTTGACAGGGATACCCTACGAGCAGTACTTC. It translates to CAWSLTGIPYEQYF.